This paragraph covers one TCR beta chain sequence. Antigen unknown. The authors ran a second PCR of about 6 to 11 cycles using a sample-barcoded 5' primer and a J-beta primer mix. TCRdb redid the calling of the 5' RACE reads with MiXCR, one entry per CDR3 protein. This sample has around 820,000 distinct CDR3 sequences; about 25% occur once, and the top ten carry roughly 3.8%. The sample is drawn from a study of blood T cells in healthy people across ages. General study results and limits: The recorded TCR beta diversity per million T cells decreased in a roughly linear manner with age.

The V gene's germline CDR1 is DFQATT and CDR2 SNEGSKA (reference sequence). Trimming removed 0 bases from V and 7 bases from J; junction bases left unmatched: 6. The CDR3 extends over 13 amino acids. This sample was shared with a second study, whose subject was T cells of mothers and their children. That paper states: Each mother yielded more than 9.5 million TCR beta CDR3 reads. Each child yielded several million reads.

Sequenced input: blood. The clonotype was recovered from a boy aged 10-17 years in good health. This chain uses TRBV20-1 with TRBJ2-7, with TRBD2 matching over 7 bases. DNA of the CDR3: TGCAGTGCTAGAGAGCCGCTAGCGGAGGAGCAGTACTTC. Translating gives CSAREPLAEEQYF.